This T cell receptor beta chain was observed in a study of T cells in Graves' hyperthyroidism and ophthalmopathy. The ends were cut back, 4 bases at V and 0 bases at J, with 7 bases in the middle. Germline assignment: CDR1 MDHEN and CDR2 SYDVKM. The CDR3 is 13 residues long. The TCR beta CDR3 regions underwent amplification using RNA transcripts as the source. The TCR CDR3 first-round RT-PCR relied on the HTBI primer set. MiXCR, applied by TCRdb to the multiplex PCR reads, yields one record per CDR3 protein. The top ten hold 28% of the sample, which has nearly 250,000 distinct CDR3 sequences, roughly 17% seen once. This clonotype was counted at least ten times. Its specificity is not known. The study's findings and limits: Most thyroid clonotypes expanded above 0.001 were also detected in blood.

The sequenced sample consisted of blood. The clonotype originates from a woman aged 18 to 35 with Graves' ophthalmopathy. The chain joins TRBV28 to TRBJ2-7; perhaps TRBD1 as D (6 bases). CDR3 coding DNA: TGTGCCAGCAGTTCAGGGGACTCCTACGAGCAGTACTTC. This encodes CASSSGDSYEQYF.